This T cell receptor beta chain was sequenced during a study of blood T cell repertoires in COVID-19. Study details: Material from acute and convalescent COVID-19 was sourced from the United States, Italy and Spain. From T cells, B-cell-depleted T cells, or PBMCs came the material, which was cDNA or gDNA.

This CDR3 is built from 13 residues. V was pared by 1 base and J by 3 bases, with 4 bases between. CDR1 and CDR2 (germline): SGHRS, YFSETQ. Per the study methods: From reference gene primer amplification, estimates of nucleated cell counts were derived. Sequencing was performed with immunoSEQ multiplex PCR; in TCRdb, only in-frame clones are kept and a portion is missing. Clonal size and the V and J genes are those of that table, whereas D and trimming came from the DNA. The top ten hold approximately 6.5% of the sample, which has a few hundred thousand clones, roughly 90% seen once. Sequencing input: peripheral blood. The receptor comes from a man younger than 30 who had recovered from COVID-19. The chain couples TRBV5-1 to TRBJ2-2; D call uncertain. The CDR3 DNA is TGCGCCAGCAGCTTGCGGGACACCGGGGAGCTGTTTTTT. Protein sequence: CASSLRDTGELFF.